This T cell receptor (beta chain) came from a study of CD8 T cells in ankylosing spondylitis. Overall study results and limits: Previously reported in reactive arthritis synovial fluid and blood were some of the motif variants. The study looked at matched synovial fluid samples from ankylosing spondylitis patients. Disease-linked clones were reported to be significantly enriched there. Typical of ankylosing spondylitis blood, it appeared, was a TCR beta motif of roughly eight highly homologous variants.

TCRdb reprocessed the 5' RACE reads via MiXCR and lists one record per CDR3 protein. The table lists about 500,000 distinct CDR3 sequences, about 5.4% of them singletons. This clonotype has more than one count but fewer than ten. Its antigen is not known. From germline, CDR1 is SNHLY and CDR2 FYNNEI. V dropped 7 bases and J dropped 5; count of bases not matched to a gene: 7. The CDR3 totals 13 residues. The chain employs TRBV2 and TRBJ2-7; TRBD2 matches 8 bases. This receptor was taken from a male donor with ankylosing spondylitis. Sequenced input: blood, either unsorted or a sorted T cell fraction (not recorded which). The CDR3 sequence is CASNREGRDEQYF. DNA of the CDR3: TGTGCCAGCAATCGGGAGGGCCGTGACGAGCAGTACTTC. The whole variable domain, remainder taken from reference TRBV2 and TRBJ2-7, is EPEVTQTPSHQVTQMGQEVILRCVPISNHLYFYWYRQILGQKVEFLVSFYNNEISEKSEIFDDQFSVERPDGSNFTLKIRSTKLEDSAMYFCASNREGRDEQYFGPGTRLTVT.